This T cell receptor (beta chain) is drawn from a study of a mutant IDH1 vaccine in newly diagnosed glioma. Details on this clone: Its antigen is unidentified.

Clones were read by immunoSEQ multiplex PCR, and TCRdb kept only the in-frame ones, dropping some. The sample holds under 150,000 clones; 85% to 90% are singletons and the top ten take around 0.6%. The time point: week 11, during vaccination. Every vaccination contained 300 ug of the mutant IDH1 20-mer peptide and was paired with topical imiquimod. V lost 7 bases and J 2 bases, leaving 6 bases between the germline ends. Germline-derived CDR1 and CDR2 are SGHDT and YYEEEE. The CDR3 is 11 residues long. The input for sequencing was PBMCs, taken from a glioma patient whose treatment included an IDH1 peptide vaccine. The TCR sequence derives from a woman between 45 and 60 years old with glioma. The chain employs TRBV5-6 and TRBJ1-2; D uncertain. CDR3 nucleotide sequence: TGTGCCAGCGGTGGCAACTATGGCTACACCTTC. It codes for CASGGNYGYTF.